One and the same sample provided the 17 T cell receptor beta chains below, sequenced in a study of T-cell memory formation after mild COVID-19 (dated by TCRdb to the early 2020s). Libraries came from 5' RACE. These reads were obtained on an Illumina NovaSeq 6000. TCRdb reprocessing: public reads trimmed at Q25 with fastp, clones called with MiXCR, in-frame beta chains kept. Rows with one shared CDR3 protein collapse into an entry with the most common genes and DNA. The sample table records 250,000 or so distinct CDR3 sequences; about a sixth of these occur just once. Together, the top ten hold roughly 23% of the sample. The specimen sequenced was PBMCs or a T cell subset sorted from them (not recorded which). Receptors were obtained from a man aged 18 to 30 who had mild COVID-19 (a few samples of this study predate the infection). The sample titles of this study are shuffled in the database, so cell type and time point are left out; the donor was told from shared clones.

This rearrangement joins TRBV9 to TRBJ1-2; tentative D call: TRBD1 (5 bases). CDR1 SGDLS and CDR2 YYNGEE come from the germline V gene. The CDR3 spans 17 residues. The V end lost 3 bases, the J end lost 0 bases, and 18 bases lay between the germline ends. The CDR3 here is CASSGVNQGLANYGYTF. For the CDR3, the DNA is TGTGCCAGCAGCGGAGTGAACCAGGGACTGGCTAACTATGGCTACACCTTC.

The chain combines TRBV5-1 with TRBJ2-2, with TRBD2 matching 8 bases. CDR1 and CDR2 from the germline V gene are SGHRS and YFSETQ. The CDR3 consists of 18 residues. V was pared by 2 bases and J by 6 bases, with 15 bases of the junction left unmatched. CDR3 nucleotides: TGCGCCAGCAGCTTCCTGGCCCGGGGGGGAACACACGCCGGGGAGCTGTTTTTT. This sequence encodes CASSFLARGGTHAGELFF.

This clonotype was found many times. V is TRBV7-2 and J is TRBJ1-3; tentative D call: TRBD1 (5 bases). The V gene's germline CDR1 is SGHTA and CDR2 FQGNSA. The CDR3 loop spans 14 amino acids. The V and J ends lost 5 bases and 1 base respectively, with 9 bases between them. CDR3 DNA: TGTGCCAGCAGCCCAGGGAGTTCTGGAAACACCATATATTTT. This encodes CASSPGSSGNTIYF.

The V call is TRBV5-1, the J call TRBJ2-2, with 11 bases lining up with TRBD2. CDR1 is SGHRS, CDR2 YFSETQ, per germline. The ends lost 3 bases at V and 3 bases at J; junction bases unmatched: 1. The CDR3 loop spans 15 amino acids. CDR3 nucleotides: TGCGCCAGCAGCTCACTAGCGGGGGACACCGGGGAGCTGTTTTTT. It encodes CASSSLAGDTGELFF.

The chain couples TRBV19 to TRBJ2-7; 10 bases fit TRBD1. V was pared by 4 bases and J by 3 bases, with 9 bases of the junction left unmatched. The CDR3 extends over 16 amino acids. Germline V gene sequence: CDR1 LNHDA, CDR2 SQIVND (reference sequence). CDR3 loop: CASSRTGTGELYEQYV. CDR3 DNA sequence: TGTGCCAGTAGTAGAACCGGGACAGGGGAGCTCTACGAGCAGTACGTC.

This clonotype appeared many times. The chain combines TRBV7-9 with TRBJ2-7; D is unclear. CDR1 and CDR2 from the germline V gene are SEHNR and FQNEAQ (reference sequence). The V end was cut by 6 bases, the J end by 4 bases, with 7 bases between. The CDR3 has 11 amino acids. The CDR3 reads CASSDSYEQYF. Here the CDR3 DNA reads TGTGCCAGCAGTGACTCGTACGAGCAGTACTTC.

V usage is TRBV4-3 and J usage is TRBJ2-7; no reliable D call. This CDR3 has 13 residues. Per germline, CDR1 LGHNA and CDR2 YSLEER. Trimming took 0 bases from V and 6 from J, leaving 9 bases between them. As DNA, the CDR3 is TGCGCCAGCAGCCAAGACCCCAGGACCGAGCAGTACGTC. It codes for CASSQDPRTEQYV.

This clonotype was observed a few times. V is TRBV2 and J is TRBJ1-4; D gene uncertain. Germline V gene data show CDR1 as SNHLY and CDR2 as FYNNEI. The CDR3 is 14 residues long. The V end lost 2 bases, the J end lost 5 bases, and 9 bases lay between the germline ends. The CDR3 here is CASSEWRQNEKLFF. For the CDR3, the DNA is TGTGCCAGCAGTGAATGGCGGCAGAATGAAAAACTGTTTTTT.

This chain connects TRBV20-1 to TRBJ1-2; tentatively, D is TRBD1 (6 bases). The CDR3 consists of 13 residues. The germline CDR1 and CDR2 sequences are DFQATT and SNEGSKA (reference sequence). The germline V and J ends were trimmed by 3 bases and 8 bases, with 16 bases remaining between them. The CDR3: CSARGARGYGYTF. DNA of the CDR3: TGCAGTGCTAGGGGTGCCAGGGGATACGGCTACACCTTC.

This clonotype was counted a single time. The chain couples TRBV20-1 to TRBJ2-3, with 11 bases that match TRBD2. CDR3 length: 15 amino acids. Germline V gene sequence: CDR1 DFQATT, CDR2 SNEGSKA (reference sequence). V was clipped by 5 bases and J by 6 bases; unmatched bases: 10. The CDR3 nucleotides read TGCAGTGCTCCTTACGGGACTAGCGGTCATGATACGCAGTATTTT. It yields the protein CSAPYGTSGHDTQYF.

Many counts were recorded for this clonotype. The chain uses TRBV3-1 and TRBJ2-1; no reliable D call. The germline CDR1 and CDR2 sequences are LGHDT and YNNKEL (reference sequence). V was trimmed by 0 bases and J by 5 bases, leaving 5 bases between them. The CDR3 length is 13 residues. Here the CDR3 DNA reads TGTGCCAGCAGCCAAGACAGACACAATGAGCAGTTCTTC. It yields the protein CASSQDRHNEQFF.

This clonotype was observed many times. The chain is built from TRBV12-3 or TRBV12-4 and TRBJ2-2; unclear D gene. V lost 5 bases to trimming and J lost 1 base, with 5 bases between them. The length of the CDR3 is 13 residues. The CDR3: CASSPLNTGELFF. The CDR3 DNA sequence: TGTGCCAGCAGTCCACTGAACACCGGGGAGCTGTTTTTT.

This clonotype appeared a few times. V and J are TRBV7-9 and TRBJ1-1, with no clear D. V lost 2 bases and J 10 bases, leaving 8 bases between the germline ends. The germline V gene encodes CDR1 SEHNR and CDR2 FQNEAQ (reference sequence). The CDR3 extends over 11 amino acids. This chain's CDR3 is CASSLLVRAFF. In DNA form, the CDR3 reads TGTGCCAGCAGCTTACTGGTTAGAGCTTTCTTT. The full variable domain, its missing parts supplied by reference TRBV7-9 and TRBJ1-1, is DTGVSQNPRHKITKRGQNVTFRCDPISEHNRLYWYRQTLGQGPEFLTYFQNEAQLEKSRLLSDRFSAERPKGSFSTLEIQRTEQGDSAMYLCASSLLVRAFFGQGTRLTVV.

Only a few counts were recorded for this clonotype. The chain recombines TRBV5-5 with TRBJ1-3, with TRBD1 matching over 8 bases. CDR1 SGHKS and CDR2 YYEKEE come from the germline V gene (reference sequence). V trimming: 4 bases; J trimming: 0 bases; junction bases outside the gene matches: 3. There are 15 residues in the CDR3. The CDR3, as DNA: TGTGCCAGCAGCCGGACAGGGAACTCTGGAAACACCATATATTTT. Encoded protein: CASSRTGNSGNTIYF.

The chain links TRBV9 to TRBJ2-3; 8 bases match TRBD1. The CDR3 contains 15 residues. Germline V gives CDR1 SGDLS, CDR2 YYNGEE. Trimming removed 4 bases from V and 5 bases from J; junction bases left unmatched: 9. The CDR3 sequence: CASSYSGGAGDTQYF. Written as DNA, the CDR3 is TGTGCCAGCAGCTATTCAGGGGGCGCCGGAGATACGCAGTATTTT.

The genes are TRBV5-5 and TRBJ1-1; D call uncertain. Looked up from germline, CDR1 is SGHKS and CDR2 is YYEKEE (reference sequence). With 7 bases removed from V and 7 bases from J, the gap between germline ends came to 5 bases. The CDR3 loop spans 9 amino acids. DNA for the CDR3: TGTGCCAGCGCTTATGAAGCTTTCTTT. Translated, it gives CASAYEAFF.

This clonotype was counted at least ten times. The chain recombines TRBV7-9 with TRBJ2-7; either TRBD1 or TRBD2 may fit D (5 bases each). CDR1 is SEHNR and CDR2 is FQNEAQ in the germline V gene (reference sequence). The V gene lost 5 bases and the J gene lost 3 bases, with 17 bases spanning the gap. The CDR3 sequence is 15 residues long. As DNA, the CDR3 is TGTGCCAGCAGCGATTGGGACCCCCAGAGCTACGAGCAGTACTTC. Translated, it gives CASSDWDPQSYEQYF.